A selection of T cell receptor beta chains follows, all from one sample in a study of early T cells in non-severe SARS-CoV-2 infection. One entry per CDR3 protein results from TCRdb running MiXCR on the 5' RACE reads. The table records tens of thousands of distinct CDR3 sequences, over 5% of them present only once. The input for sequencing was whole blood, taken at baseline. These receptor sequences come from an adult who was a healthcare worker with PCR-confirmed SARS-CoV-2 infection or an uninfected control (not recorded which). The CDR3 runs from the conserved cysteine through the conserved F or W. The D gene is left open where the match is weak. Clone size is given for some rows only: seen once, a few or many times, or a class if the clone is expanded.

TGTGCCAGCAGTAACGTACAGGGGAGGGACACTGAAGCTTTCTTT	CASSNVQGRDTEAFF	TRBV6-5	TRBD1	TRBJ1-1	NA
TGCGCCACCCGGGACGAAGGTCAGCCCCAGCATTTT	CATRDEGQPQHF	TRBV10-2	NA	TRBJ1-5	many
TGTGCCAGCAGCTTAGCCCCGGACCTGTACTCTGGAAACACCATATATTTT	CASSLAPDLYSGNTIYF	TRBV11-2	NA	TRBJ1-3	many
TGCAGTGCTACCTTTGGGAGATGGACTGAAGCTTTCTTT	CSATFGRWTEAFF	TRBV20-1	NA	TRBJ1-1	many
TGCAGTGCTAGAGTGGCTAGCGGGAACTACGAGCAGTACTTC	CSARVASGNYEQYF	TRBV20-1	TRBD2	TRBJ2-7	NA
TGCAGTGCTAGAGAGGATGATGAGCAGTTCTTC	CSAREDDEQFF	TRBV20-1	NA	TRBJ2-1	many
TGCGCCAGCAGCCAGGGAGACAATCGGGCTGAAGCTTTCTTT	CASSQGDNRAEAFF	TRBV4-3	NA	TRBJ1-1	few
TGTGCCAGCAGCTCACGGACTAGCGGAGGGTTATGGGGCACAGATACGCAGTATTTT	CASSSRTSGGLWGTDTQYF	TRBV11-3	TRBD2	TRBJ2-3	many
TGTGCCAGCAGCCCCAGACAAGCTCAAGAGACCCAGTACTTC	CASSPRQAQETQYF	TRBV7-8	NA	TRBJ2-5	many
TGTGCCAGCAGCCAATATACAGCGGGAGACCAAGAGACCCAGTACTTC	CASSQYTAGDQETQYF	TRBV3-1	TRBD2	TRBJ2-5	NA
TGTGCCAGCAGTTCAAGAGGGGAGCTGTTTTTT	CASSSRGELFF	TRBV6-5	NA	TRBJ2-2	few
TGTGCCAGCAGCCCCCCGTCGACTCGGGAGCAGTTCTTC	CASSPPSTREQFF	TRBV7-6	NA	TRBJ2-1	many
TGTGCCAGCAGCCCGGCCCGGACTAGCGGGAGTAGTGCCCACGGGCAGTACTTC	CASSPARTSGSSAHGQYF	TRBV11-2	TRBD2	TRBJ2-7	many
TGCAGTGCGAAACTAGCGGGAGGGCGAAATACGCAGTATTTT	CSAKLAGGRNTQYF	TRBV20-1	TRBD2	TRBJ2-3	many
TGTGCCAGCAGTCAGGGCAATCAGCCCCAGCATTTT	CASSQGNQPQHF	TRBV12-3/TRBV12-4	NA	TRBJ1-5	few
TGTGCCAGCAGTGCTCCCTCTGGGGCCAACGTCCTGACTTTC	CASSAPSGANVLTF	TRBV27	NA	TRBJ2-6	many
TGTGCCAGCAGCCTTACTCACGGGACAGCTTCTTTT	CASSLTHGTASF	TRBV7-9	TRBD1	TRBJ1-4	many
TGCGCCAGCAGCTTCGACGCTGTCCACGAGCAGTACTTC	CASSFDAVHEQYF	TRBV5-1	NA	TRBJ2-7	NA
TGTGCCAGCAGCCCTAAGCGGAGAGTCACAGATACGCAGTATTTT	CASSPKRRVTDTQYF	TRBV7-9	NA	TRBJ2-3	many
TGTGCCAGCAGCTTAGCCGGGACAGGGATTGGCTACACCTTC	CASSLAGTGIGYTF	TRBV7-2	TRBD1	TRBJ1-2	few
TGCGCCAGCAGCTTGGTACGGGAGTCCCACAATGAGCAGTTCTTC	CASSLVRESHNEQFF	TRBV5-1	NA	TRBJ2-1	many
TGTGCCAGCAGCCCCGGGACTCACTCCTACAATGAGCAGTTCTTC	CASSPGTHSYNEQFF	TRBV5-5	NA	TRBJ2-1	many
TGTGCCAGCAGCTTAGGGGATTATGAGCAGTTCTTC	CASSLGDYEQFF	TRBV7-2	NA	TRBJ2-1	NA